Listed here are 16 T cell receptor beta chains from one sample, sequenced in a study of cytomegalovirus exposure and HLA in healthy donors. PCR employed 60 Vbeta and 13 Jbeta primers. TCRdb's copy holds only in-frame clones and misses some; the assay was immunoSEQ multiplex PCR. The sample lists roughly 150,000 clones, 82% occurring once. What was sequenced was PBMCs. Receptor source: a young man in good health and CMV-seropositive.

The rearrangement joins TRBV27 to TRBJ2-6; weak D call: TRBD1 (6 bases). Germline-derived CDR1 and CDR2 are MNHEY and SMNVEV (reference sequence). V was trimmed by 6 bases and J by 1 base, leaving 22 bases between them. There are 19 residues in the CDR3. The CDR3 DNA reads TGTGCCAGCAGCCTGGGGGCGGTCTTGACTAAATCTGGGGCCAACGTCCTGACTTTC. It codes for CASSLGAVLTKSGANVLTF.

Only one count was recorded for this clone. This chain connects TRBV30 to TRBJ1-5; the D gene is possibly TRBD1 (6 bases). The CDR3 length is 15 residues. Between the trimmed V and J ends, which lost 1 base and 6 bases, there was a span of 16 bases. Per the germline V gene, CDR1 is GTSNPN and CDR2 is SVGIG (reference sequence). CDR3 sequence reads: CAWSAGAGKGQPQHF. CDR3 bases: TGTGCCTGGAGTGCAGGGGCAGGGAAGGGTCAGCCCCAGCATTTT.

The CDR3 is CASSWTSEGGELFF. The CDR3 region has the DNA TGTGCCAGCAGTTGGACTAGCGAGGGCGGGGAGCTGTTTTTT. The chain carries TRBV27 and TRBJ2-2; TRBD2 aligns across 9 bases. Trimming took 4 bases from V and 7 from J; bases not matched to a gene: 4. The CDR3 extends over 14 amino acids. Germline V gene data show CDR1 as MNHEY and CDR2 as SMNVEV (reference sequence).

The chain employs TRBV7-9 and TRBJ2-3, with a weak D call TRBD1 (5 bases). V lost 1 base and J lost 4, with 12 bases in between. This CDR3 comprises 15 residues. Germline V lookup: CDR1 SEHNR, CDR2 FQNEAQ (reference sequence). CDR3 region: CASSLGGARADTQYF. CDR3 in DNA: TGTGCCAGCAGCTTAGGGGGCGCAAGAGCAGATACGCAGTATTTT.

The chain joins TRBV11-3 to TRBJ2-7; D remains ambiguous. V was cut by 1 base and J by 0 bases, with 4 bases left in between. Germline CDR1 reads SGHNT; CDR2 reads YENEEA. The CDR3 has 13 residues. The CDR3 DNA is TGTGCCAGCAGCTTAGGCGGCTCCTACGAGCAGTACTTC. As protein: CASSLGGSYEQYF.

The rearrangement links TRBV6-5 to TRBJ2-3; D call uncertain. Germline loops: CDR1 MNHEY, CDR2 SVGAGI. CDR3 length: 16 residues. Trimming left V 0 bases short and J 0 bases short, with 10 bases between. DNA of the CDR3: TGTGCCAGCAGTTACTCCCGGGTTTTAAGCACAGATACGCAGTATTTT. This encodes CASSYSRVLSTDTQYF.

The J gene is TRBJ2-2, the V gene TRBV13; D gene uncertain. V lost 3 bases and J 7 bases, leaving 9 bases between the germline ends. The germline V gene has CDR1 PRHDT and CDR2 FYEKMQ (reference sequence). The CDR3 totals 13 residues. The CDR3 nucleotides are TGTGCCAGCAGCTTTCCCCCCCGCGGGGAGCTGTTTTTT. This encodes CASSFPPRGELFF.

The chain uses TRBV27 and TRBJ1-5; weak D call: TRBD1 (6 bases). Germline CDR1 is MNHEY and CDR2 is SMNVEV (reference sequence). Trimming took 4 bases from V and 4 from J, leaving 17 bases between them. This CDR3 is 16 amino acids long. CDR3: CASSSFGQKTNQPQHF. Here the CDR3 DNA reads TGTGCCAGCAGTTCATTCGGACAGAAGACTAATCAGCCCCAGCATTTT.

CDR3 region: CASSLALGTGNTGELFF. CDR3 sequence (DNA): TGTGCCAGCAGCTTAGCCCTCGGGACAGGGAACACCGGGGAGCTGTTTTTT. The V call is TRBV7-9, the J call TRBJ2-2; 8 nucleotides match TRBD1. Germline V gene data show CDR1 as SEHNR and CDR2 as FQNEAQ (reference sequence). After removal of 0 bases from V and 1 base from J, the junction contained 4 bases not matched to a gene. The CDR3 is 17 residues long.

V gene TRBV4-1 combines with J gene TRBJ2-2; 7 bases fit TRBD2. This CDR3 spans 14 amino acids. With 0 bases clipped from V and 6 bases from J, the junction kept 1 base outside the gene matches. Germline V CDR1 and CDR2: MGHRA, YSYEKL. The CDR3 reads CASSQDRGAGELFF. The CDR3 nucleotides read TGCGCCAGCAGCCAAGATCGGGGGGCCGGGGAGCTGTTTTTT.

Here the CDR3 reads CASSLGIERQETQYF. The CDR3 DNA sequence: TGTGCCAGCAGCTTAGGTATCGAACGACAGGAGACCCAGTACTTC. This chain uses TRBV13 with TRBJ2-5; weak D call: TRBD1 (5 bases). The CDR3 consists of 15 residues. In germline, CDR1 is PRHDT, CDR2 FYEKMQ (reference sequence). Trimming shortened V by 0 bases and J by 5 bases, and 13 bases separated the two germline ends.

The rearrangement links TRBV11-2 to TRBJ2-4; 7 bases agree with TRBD1. Germline loops: CDR1 SGHAT, CDR2 FQNNGV. Germline trimming cut 6 bases from V and 6 bases from J; bases unmatched to any gene: 11. The CDR3 consists of 15 residues. CDR3 sequence: CASSGKGAIGNIQYF. DNA for the CDR3: TGTGCCAGCAGTGGAAAGGGGGCGATCGGAAACATTCAGTACTTC.

This clone came up a few times. J is TRBJ2-1 and V is TRBV27; 8 bases align to TRBD2. There are 17 residues in the CDR3. Looked up from germline, CDR1 is MNHEY and CDR2 is SMNVEV (reference sequence). V lost 3 bases, J lost 1 base, and 8 bases stayed unmatched. The CDR3 DNA reads TGTGCCAGCAGTTTTAGGGTCGGGGGGGGGTCCTACAATGAGCAGTTCTTC. Amino acid sequence: CASSFRVGGGSYNEQFF.

J is TRBJ2-2 and V is TRBV19, with D tentatively TRBD2 (6 bases). The CDR3 covers 14 residues. V dropped 5 bases and J dropped 5 bases, with 12 bases sitting between them. The germline CDR1 and CDR2 sequences are LNHDA and SQIVND (reference sequence). As DNA, the CDR3 is TGTGCCAGTAGTCCGGGACGGGAGACCGGGGAGCTGTTTTTT. It is translated as CASSPGRETGELFF.

The CDR3 reads CASSDRGSQPQHF. CDR3 DNA sequence: TGTGCCAGTTCGGACAGGGGGAGTCAGCCCCAGCATTTT. The rearrangement uses TRBV19 and TRBJ1-5, with 10 bases lining up with TRBD1. The CDR3 runs 13 residues. CDR1 and CDR2 from the germline V gene are LNHDA and SQIVND (reference sequence). J lost 6 bases, V lost 8 bases, and 4 bases had no gene match. Supplemented by reference TRBV19 and TRBJ1-5, the full variable domain reads DGGITQSPKYLFRKEGQNVTLSCEQNLNHDAMYWYRQDPGQGLRLIYYSQIVNDFQKGDIAEGYSVSREKKESFPLTVTSAQKNPTAFYLCASSDRGSQPQHFGDGTRLSIL.

This clone was recorded once. The rearrangement uses TRBV18 and TRBJ2-7; 12 bases are a match to TRBD1. CDR1 and CDR2 from the germline V gene are KGHSH and LQKENI. The CDR3 is 18 residues long. With V trimmed by 0 bases and J by 5 bases, 11 bases remained unmatched. The CDR3 region is CASSPPSSFGTGGDEQYF. The CDR3, as DNA: TGTGCCAGCTCACCACCCTCGTCATTCGGGACAGGGGGCGACGAGCAGTACTTC.